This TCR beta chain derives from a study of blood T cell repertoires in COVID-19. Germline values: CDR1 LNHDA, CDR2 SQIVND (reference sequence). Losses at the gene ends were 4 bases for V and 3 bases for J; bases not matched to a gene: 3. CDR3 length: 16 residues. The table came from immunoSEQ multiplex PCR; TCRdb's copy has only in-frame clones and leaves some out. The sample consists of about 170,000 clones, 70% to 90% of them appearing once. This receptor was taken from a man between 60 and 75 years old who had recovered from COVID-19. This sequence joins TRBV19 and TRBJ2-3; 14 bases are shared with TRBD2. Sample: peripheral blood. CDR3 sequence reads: CASSRLAGGPTDTQYF. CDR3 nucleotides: TGTGCCAGTAGTAGACTAGCGGGGGGGCCGACAGATACGCAGTATTTT.